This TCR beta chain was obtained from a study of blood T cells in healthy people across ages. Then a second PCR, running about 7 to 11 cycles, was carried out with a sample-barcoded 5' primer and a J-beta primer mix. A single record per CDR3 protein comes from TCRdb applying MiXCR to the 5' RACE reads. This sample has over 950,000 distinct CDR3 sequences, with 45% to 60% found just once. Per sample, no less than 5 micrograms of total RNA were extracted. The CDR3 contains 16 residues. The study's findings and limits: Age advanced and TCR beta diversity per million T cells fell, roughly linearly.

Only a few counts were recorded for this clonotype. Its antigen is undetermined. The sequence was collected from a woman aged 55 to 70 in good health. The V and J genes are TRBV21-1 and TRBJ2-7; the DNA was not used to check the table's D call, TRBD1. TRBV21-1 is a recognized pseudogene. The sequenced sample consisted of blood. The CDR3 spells CASSHLRQGTAYEQYF. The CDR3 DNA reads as TGTGCCAGCAGCCATCTCAGACAGGGGACTGCCTACGAGCAGTACTTC.